One sample yielded the 30 T cell receptor beta chains listed below, sequenced in a study of shared clonotypes between healthy human individuals. Libraries were prepared by immunoSEQ multiplex PCR; TCRdb keeps only in-frame clonotypes and omits some of them. The table lists roughly 2 million clones, 90% to 97% of them singletons. Sequencing was performed on naive CD4+ T cells sorted from blood. Subset given: CD45RA+ positively selected. The receptors derive from a man between 18 and 29 years old in good health.

The chain links TRBV27 to TRBJ1-1; no firm D call. Germline V gives CDR1 MNHEY, CDR2 SMNVEV (reference sequence). CDR3 size: 14 residues. With 7 bases removed from V and 1 base from J, the gap between germline ends came to 13 bases. The CDR3 DNA is TGTGCCAGCACCCCTCAGCGACCGAACACTGAAGCTTTCTTT. It encodes CASTPQRPNTEAFF.

On this clone itself: Additional DNA sequences in this sample encode the identical CDR3. The chain links TRBV5-4 to TRBJ1-5; D unclear. The CDR3 runs 15 residues. Germline values: CDR1 SGHNT, CDR2 YYREEE (reference sequence). V was shortened by 0 bases and J by 0 bases, with 7 bases between the two germline ends. In nucleotides, the CDR3 is TGTGCCAGCAGCTTGGATGGTTATAGCAATCAGCCCCAGCATTTT. It translates to CASSLDGYSNQPQHF. Full variable domain (remainder filled in from reference TRBV5-4 and TRBJ1-5): ETGVTQSPTHLIKTRGQQVTLRCSSQSGHNTVSWYQQALGQGPQFIFQYYREEENGRGNFPPRFSGLQFPNYSSELNVNALELDDSALYLCASSLDGYSNQPQHFGDGTRLSIL.

The chain has TRBV27 and TRBJ1-6; perhaps TRBD1 as D (6 bases). Trimming removed 4 bases from V and 4 bases from J, with 14 bases in between. Germline CDR1 MNHEY, CDR2 SMNVEV (reference sequence). The CDR3 is made up of 16 amino acids. Here the CDR3 DNA reads TGTGCCAGCAGTTCATGGGGAGGGGGGTATAATTCACCCCTCCACTTT. As protein: CASSSWGGGYNSPLHF.

J is TRBJ1-1 and V is TRBV6-1; perhaps TRBD1 as D (6 bases). The CDR3 sequence is 13 residues long. Germline V gives CDR1 MNHNS, CDR2 SASEGT. Trimming removed 8 bases from V and 2 bases from J, with 12 bases in between. The CDR3 DNA reads TGTGCCAGCCCCACAGGGCCTAACACTGAAGCTTTCTTT. Its translation: CASPTGPNTEAFF.

The chain links TRBV18 to TRBJ2-1, with 11 bases matching TRBD2. The CDR3 is 16 amino acids. The junction had 6 bases not matched to a gene; V was cut back by 2 bases and J by 6 bases. In germline, CDR1 is KGHSH, CDR2 LQKENI. The CDR3 is CASSPNGLAGRNEQFF. The DNA of the CDR3 is TGTGCCAGCTCACCAAATGGACTAGCGGGCCGCAATGAGCAGTTCTTC.

The rearrangement links TRBV12-5 to TRBJ2-7; D might be TRBD2 (6 bases). The CDR3 runs 17 residues. With 0 bases removed from V and 0 bases from J, the gap between germline ends came to 15 bases. Germline V CDR1 and CDR2: LGHNT, FRNRAP. This chain's CDR3 is CASGLVLGGIASYEQYF. CDR3 bases: TGTGCTAGTGGTTTGGTACTCGGAGGGATAGCCTCCTACGAGCAGTACTTC.

The V gene is TRBV7-9, the J gene TRBJ1-4; TRBD1 matches at 9 bases. CDR1 is SEHNR, CDR2 FQNEAQ, per germline (reference sequence). V gave up 4 bases and J gave up 7 bases; unmatched junction bases: 7. The length of the CDR3 is 15 residues. The CDR3 DNA follows: TGTGCCAGCAGCTCACAGGGGGCCGGGGGTGAAAAACTGTTTTTT. Its translation: CASSSQGAGGEKLFF.

This chain joins TRBV5-1 and TRBJ2-7, with 10 bases fitting TRBD1. V dropped 3 bases and J dropped 7; count of bases not matched to a gene: 13. The CDR3 sequence is 16 residues long. Germline CDR1 reads SGHRS; CDR2 reads YFSETQ. CDR3 in amino acids: CASSWTSWTGGTEQYF. The CDR3, as DNA: TGCGCCAGCAGCTGGACTAGTTGGACAGGGGGTACTGAGCAGTACTTC.

The V and J genes are TRBV28 and TRBJ1-1; D is unclear. The V and J ends lost 2 bases and 5 bases respectively, with 12 bases between them. The germline CDR1 and CDR2 sequences are MDHEN and SYDVKM. CDR3 length: 14 residues. The chain's CDR3 is CASSLVGLWTEAFF. CDR3 DNA sequence: TGTGCCAGCAGTTTAGTTGGGTTGTGGACTGAAGCTTTCTTT.

The V and J genes are TRBV7-2 and TRBJ2-7, with D hard to call. Germline V gene sequence: CDR1 SGHTA, CDR2 FQGNSA. There are 15 residues in the CDR3. V shed 1 base and J shed 1 base, with 11 bases lying between them. This CDR3 reads CASSLGGPPSYEQYF. In DNA form, the CDR3 reads TGTGCCAGCAGCTTAGGAGGACCGCCATCCTACGAGCAGTACTTC.

The rearrangement uses TRBV6-9 and TRBJ2-7; possibly TRBD2 for D (6 bases). V was pared by 9 bases and J by 1 base, with 22 bases between. This CDR3 contains 16 residues. Germline CDR1 is MNHGY and CDR2 is SVAAGI. The CDR3 here is CARQGTPGGVSYEQYF. CDR3 in DNA: TGTGCCAGGCAAGGGACTCCAGGAGGAGTTTCCTACGAGCAGTACTTC.

The V gene is TRBV7-6, the J gene TRBJ1-4; 7 bases fit TRBD1. Germline V lookup: CDR1 SGHVS, CDR2 FNYEAQ. V shed 7 bases and J 2 bases; nucleotides not matched to a gene: 4. The CDR3 runs to 14 residues. The CDR3 region is CASNNRGTNEKLFF. In DNA form, the CDR3 reads TGTGCCAGCAATAACAGGGGTACTAATGAAAAACTGTTTTTT.

The chain employs TRBV6-5 and TRBJ2-7; 13 bases are a match to TRBD2. Germline assignment: CDR1 MNHEY and CDR2 SVGAGI. The CDR3 sequence is 15 residues long. Trimming removed 6 bases from V and 4 bases from J; junction bases left unmatched: 6. The CDR3 nucleotides are TGTGCCAGCAGACCCACTAGCGGGAGGGGGTACGAGCAGTACTTC. Its translation is CASRPTSGRGYEQYF.

This rearrangement joins TRBV18 to TRBJ2-1, with TRBD2 matching over 7 bases. The V gene's germline CDR1 is KGHSH and CDR2 LQKENI. This CDR3 has 17 amino acids. The V segment lost 3 bases and the J segment 0 bases; nucleotides outside the gene matches: 8. The CDR3 DNA reads as TGTGCCAGCTCACCGATTGGCGGGAGTCTCTCCTACAATGAGCAGTTCTTC. Encoded protein: CASSPIGGSLSYNEQFF. Full variable domain (remainder filled in from reference TRBV18 and TRBJ2-1): NAGVMQNPRHLVRRRGQEARLRCSPMKGHSHVYWYRQLPEEGLKFMVYLQKENIIDESGMPKERFSAEFPKEGPSILRIQQVVRGDSAAYFCASSPIGGSLSYNEQFFGPGTRLTVL.

The V and J genes are TRBV5-1 and TRBJ2-2, with 8 nucleotides matching TRBD1. Looked up from germline, CDR1 is SGHRS and CDR2 is YFSETQ. V trimming: 4 bases; J trimming: 4 bases; junction bases outside the gene matches: 3. The CDR3 length is 14 residues. CDR3 DNA sequence: TGCGCCAGCAGCAGGACAGGGAGCACCGGGGAGCTGTTTTTT. Translating gives CASSRTGSTGELFF.

This sequence joins TRBV9 and TRBJ2-1; TRBD2 aligns across 7 bases. V dropped 0 bases and J dropped 4; count of bases not matched to a gene: 10. CDR3 size: 17 residues. CDR1 and CDR2 (germline): SGDLS, YYNGEE. CDR3 in DNA: TGTGCCAGCAGCGTAGCAGGGCGGGAGCTCTTATACAATGAGCAGTTCTTC. Translating gives CASSVAGRELLYNEQFF.

The chain joins TRBV7-9 to TRBJ2-1; 7 nucleotides line up with TRBD1. The CDR3 spans 16 residues. Trimming at V came to 5 bases and at J to 0 bases, leaving 7 bases not matched to a gene. In germline, CDR1 is SEHNR, CDR2 FQNEAQ (reference sequence). Written as DNA, the CDR3 is TGTGCCAGCAGCCTAACGGGGACAGTCTCCTACAATGAGCAGTTCTTC. Translated: CASSLTGTVSYNEQFF.

The V call is TRBV2, the J call TRBJ1-1; D may be TRBD1 (5 bases). Per the germline V gene, CDR1 is SNHLY and CDR2 is FYNNEI. The CDR3 consists of 15 residues. Trimming took 4 bases from V and 1 from J, leaving 13 bases between them. DNA for the CDR3: TGTGCCAGCAGTGCTGGACGGGGGGGGAACACTGAAGCTTTCTTT. Translating it yields CASSAGRGGNTEAFF. Variable domain in full (rest from reference TRBV2 and TRBJ1-1): EPEVTQTPSHQVTQMGQEVILRCVPISNHLYFYWYRQILGQKVEFLVSFYNNEISEKSEIFDDQFSVERPDGSNFTLKIRSTKLEDSAMYFCASSAGRGGNTEAFFGQGTRLTVV.

The rearrangement links TRBV19 to TRBJ2-7; 9 bases are shared with TRBD1. Per germline, CDR1 LNHDA and CDR2 SQIVND (reference sequence). The CDR3 totals 15 residues. V lost 4 bases and J lost 3; bases outside the gene matches: 7. CDR3 sequence (DNA): TGTGCCAGTAGTACTTCGGGACAGGGACACTACGAGCAGTACTTC. Translation: CASSTSGQGHYEQYF.

This clone was seen a single time. The gene calls are TRBV20-1 and TRBJ2-3; D is ambiguous. Germline loops: CDR1 DFQATT, CDR2 SNEGSKA (reference sequence). V was trimmed by 5 bases and J by 6 bases, leaving 9 bases between them. CDR3 size: 11 residues. CDR3 amino acids: CSAGLVDTQYF. The CDR3 DNA reads TGCAGTGCTGGCCTAGTGGATACGCAGTATTTT.

The chain recombines TRBV11-2 with TRBJ2-3; TRBD1 matches at 10 bases. Germline lookup yields CDR1 SGHAT and CDR2 FQNNGV. The CDR3 runs 17 residues. Trimming cost V 0 bases and J 4 bases; bases outside gene matches: 7. The CDR3 DNA sequence: TGTGCCAGCAGCTTAGATGGGAGACAGGGGGCCTCAGATACGCAGTATTTT. It translates to CASSLDGRQGASDTQYF.

The count of this clone is one. The V gene is TRBV2, the J gene TRBJ2-3; D perhaps matches TRBD1 (6 bases). The germline CDR1 and CDR2 sequences are SNHLY and FYNNEI. Trimming removed 6 bases from V and 6 bases from J, with 10 bases in between. The CDR3 is 12 residues long. In nucleotides, the CDR3 is TGTGCCAGCAGACAGGGTGGGGATACGCAGTATTTT. It yields the protein CASRQGGDTQYF.

Points on this clone: This same CDR3 is encoded by further DNA sequences in the sample. The chain recombines TRBV6-5 with TRBJ2-7, with D uncertain. V was cut by 6 bases and J by 1 base, with 13 bases left in between. CDR3 length equals 14 residues. Germline V lookup: CDR1 MNHEY, CDR2 SVGAGI. DNA of the CDR3: TGTGCCAGCAGCCCTAGGACGACATCCTACGAGCAGTACTTC. It yields the protein CASSPRTTSYEQYF.

The chain couples TRBV10-2 to TRBJ1-1; 9 nucleotides line up with TRBD1. V shed 2 bases and J 8 bases; nucleotides not matched to a gene: 9. This CDR3 is built from 15 residues. Germline V gene lookup returns CDR1 WSHSY and CDR2 SAAADI. The CDR3 coding sequence is TGCGCCAGCAGTGAGAGACCGACAGGGGGTGGGGAAGCTTTCTTT. It encodes CASSERPTGGGEAFF.

V gene TRBV5-6 combines with J gene TRBJ2-3; 10 bases line up with TRBD2. V shed 1 base, J shed 13 bases, and the junction held 6 bases outside the gene matches. The CDR3 is 13 amino acids. Germline V lookup: CDR1 SGHDT, CDR2 YYEEEE. The CDR3 loop reads CASSLPAGGLKYF. The CDR3 nucleotides are TGTGCCAGCAGCTTGCCAGCGGGAGGGTTAAAGTATTTT.

The rearrangement uses TRBV6-6 and TRBJ2-7, with D tentatively TRBD1 (7 bases). The V and J ends lost 2 bases and 4 bases respectively, with 12 bases between them. The CDR3 length is 14 residues. Germline CDR1 and CDR2: MNHNY and SVGAGI (reference sequence). The CDR3 DNA reads TGTGCCAGCAGTTACCGGACAGGAGGGTACGAGCAGTACTTC. It is translated as CASSYRTGGYEQYF.

V usage is TRBV6-1 and J usage is TRBJ2-3; D might be TRBD2 (5 bases). The CDR3 has 15 amino acids. V was trimmed by 2 bases and J by 6 bases, leaving 15 bases between them. The germline gives CDR1 MNHNS, CDR2 SASEGT. CDR3 loop: CASSEWVGVVDTQYF. CDR3 DNA: TGTGCCAGCAGTGAATGGGTGGGAGTCGTTGATACGCAGTATTTT.

Worth noting for this clone: The same CDR3 is also encoded by other DNA sequences in this sample. As DNA, the CDR3 is TGTGCCTGGAGTGTGTGGGAGAACACTGAAGCTTTCTTT. It specifies CAWSVWENTEAFF. V usage is TRBV30 and J usage is TRBJ1-1; D unresolved. The CDR3 runs to 13 residues. Deletions cut 0 bases from V and 1 base from J, with 6 bases between. Germline CDR1 is GTSNPN and CDR2 is SVGIG (reference sequence).

The chain uses TRBV6-5 and TRBJ2-5; 10 bases fit TRBD2. The CDR3 has 13 amino acids. CDR1 and CDR2 from the germline V gene are MNHEY and SVGAGI. Unmatched junction bases numbered 3, after V lost 2 bases and J lost 9 bases. The CDR3 protein is CASSYGLAGAQYF. The CDR3 coding sequence is TGTGCCAGCAGTTACGGGCTAGCGGGAGCCCAGTACTTC.

This clone was seen only once. This chain links TRBV9 with TRBJ2-7; TRBD1 agrees at 7 bases. Germline V CDR1 and CDR2: SGDLS, YYNGEE. Trimming removed 4 bases from V and 3 bases from J; junction bases left unmatched: 7. The CDR3 loop spans 14 amino acids. The CDR3 DNA reads as TGTGCCAGCAGCCGCGACAGGGAAAACTACGAGCAGTACTTC. Translated: CASSRDRENYEQYF.